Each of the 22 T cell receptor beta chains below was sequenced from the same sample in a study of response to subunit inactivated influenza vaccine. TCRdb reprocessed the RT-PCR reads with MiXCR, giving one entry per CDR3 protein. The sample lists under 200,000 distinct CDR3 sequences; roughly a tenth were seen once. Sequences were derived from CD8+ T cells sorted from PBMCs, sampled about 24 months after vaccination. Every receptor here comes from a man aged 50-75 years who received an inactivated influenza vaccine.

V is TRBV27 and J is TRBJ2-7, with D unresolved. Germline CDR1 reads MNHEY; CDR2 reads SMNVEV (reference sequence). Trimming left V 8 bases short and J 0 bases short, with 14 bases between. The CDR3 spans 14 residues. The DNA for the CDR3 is TGTGCCAGCCGAATTGCGTGGAGCTCCTACGAGCAGTACTTC. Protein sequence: CASRIAWSSYEQYF.

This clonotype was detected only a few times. This CDR3 is CSVELTGTEPLEQYF. The CDR3 bases are TGCAGCGTTGAACTTACCGGGACGGAGCCCTTGGAGCAGTACTTC. This chain connects TRBV29-1 to TRBJ2-7; D is possibly TRBD1 or TRBD2 (5 bases each). The CDR3 sequence is 15 residues long. Germline assignment: CDR1 SQVTM and CDR2 ANQGSEA. V was pared by 2 bases and J by 7 bases, with 21 bases between.

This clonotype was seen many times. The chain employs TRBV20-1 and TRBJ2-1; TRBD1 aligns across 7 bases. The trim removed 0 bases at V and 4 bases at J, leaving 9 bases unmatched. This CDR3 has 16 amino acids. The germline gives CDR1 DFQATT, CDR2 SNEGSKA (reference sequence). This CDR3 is CSARDLLRDSYNEQFF. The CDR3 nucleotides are TGCAGTGCTAGAGATCTTCTCCGGGACAGTTACAATGAGCAGTTCTTC.

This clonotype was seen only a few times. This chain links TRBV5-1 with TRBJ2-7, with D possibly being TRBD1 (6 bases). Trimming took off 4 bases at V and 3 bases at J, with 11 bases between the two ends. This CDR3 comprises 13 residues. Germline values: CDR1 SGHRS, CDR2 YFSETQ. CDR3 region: CASSLDSYYEQYF. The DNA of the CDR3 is TGCGCCAGCAGCCTGGACAGCTACTACGAGCAGTACTTC.

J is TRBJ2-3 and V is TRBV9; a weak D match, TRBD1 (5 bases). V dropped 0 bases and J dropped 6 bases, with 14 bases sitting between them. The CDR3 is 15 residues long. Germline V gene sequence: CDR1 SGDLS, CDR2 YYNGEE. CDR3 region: CASSVVTGRADTQYF. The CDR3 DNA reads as TGTGCCAGCAGCGTAGTCACAGGCAGGGCGGATACGCAGTATTTT.

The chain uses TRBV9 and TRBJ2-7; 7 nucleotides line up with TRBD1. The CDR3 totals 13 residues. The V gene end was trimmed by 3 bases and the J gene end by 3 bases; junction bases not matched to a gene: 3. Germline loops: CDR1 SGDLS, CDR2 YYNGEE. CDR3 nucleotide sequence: TGTGCCAGCAGCGGAGGACAGGACTACGAGCAGTACTTC. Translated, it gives CASSGGQDYEQYF.

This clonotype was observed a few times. CDR3 sequence (DNA): TGCGCCAGCAGCCCCCGGACACAAAATAATGAAAAACTGTTTTTT. The encoded protein is CASSPRTQNNEKLFF. The chain is built from TRBV4-3 and TRBJ1-4; a possible D gene is TRBD1 (5 bases). Germline CDR1 reads LGHNA; CDR2 reads YSLEER. The CDR3 has 15 residues. Deletions cut 4 bases from V and 4 bases from J, with 13 bases between.

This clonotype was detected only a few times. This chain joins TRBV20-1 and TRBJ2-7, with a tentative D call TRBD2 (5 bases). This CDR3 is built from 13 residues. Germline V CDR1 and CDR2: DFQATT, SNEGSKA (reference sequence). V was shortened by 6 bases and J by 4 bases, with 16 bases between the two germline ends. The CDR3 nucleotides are TGCAGTGCCGGAGACGATAGGGAGTACGAGCAGTACTTC. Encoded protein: CSAGDDREYEQYF.

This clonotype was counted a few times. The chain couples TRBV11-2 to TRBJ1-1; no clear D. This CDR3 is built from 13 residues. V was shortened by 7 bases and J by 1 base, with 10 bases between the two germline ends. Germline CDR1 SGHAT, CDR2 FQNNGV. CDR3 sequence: CASTTTENTEAFF. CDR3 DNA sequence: TGTGCCAGCACCACCACGGAGAACACTGAAGCTTTCTTT.

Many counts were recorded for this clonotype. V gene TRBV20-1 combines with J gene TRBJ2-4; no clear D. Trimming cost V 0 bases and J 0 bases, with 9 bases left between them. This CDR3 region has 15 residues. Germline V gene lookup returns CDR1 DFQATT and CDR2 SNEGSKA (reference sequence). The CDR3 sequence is CSARDIILAKNIQYF. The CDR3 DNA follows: TGCAGTGCTAGAGATATAATTCTAGCCAAAAACATTCAGTACTTC.

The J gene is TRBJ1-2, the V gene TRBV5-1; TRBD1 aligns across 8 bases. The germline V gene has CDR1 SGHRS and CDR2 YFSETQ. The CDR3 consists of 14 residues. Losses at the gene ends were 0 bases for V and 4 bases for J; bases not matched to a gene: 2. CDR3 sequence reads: CASSLVGTGYGYTF. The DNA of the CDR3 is TGCGCCAGCAGCTTGGTAGGGACAGGCTATGGCTACACCTTC.

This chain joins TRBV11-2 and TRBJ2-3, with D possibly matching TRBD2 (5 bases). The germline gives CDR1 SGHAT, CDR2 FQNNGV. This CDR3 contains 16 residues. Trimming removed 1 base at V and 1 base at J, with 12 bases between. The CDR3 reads CASSLVSGVGTDTQYF. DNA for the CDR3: TGTGCCAGCAGCTTAGTATCCGGGGTTGGCACAGATACGCAGTATTTT.

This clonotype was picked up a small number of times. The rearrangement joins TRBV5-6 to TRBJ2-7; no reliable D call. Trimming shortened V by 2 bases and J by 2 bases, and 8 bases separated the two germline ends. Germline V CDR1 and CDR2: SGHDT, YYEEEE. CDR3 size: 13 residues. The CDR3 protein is CASSFTNPYEQYF. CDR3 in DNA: TGTGCCAGCAGCTTTACGAATCCCTACGAGCAGTACTTC.

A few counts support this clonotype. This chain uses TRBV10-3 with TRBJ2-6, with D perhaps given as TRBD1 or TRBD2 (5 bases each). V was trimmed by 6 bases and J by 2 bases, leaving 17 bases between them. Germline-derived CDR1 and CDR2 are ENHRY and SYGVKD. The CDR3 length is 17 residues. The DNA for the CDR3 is TGTGCCATCAGCGGGACGTGGGAAGTCACTGGGGCCAACGTCCTGACTTTC. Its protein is CAISGTWEVTGANVLTF.

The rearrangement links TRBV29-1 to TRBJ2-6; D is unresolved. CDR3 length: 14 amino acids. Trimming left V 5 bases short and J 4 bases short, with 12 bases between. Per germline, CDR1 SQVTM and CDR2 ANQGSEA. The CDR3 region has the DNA TGCAGCGTTATAGAAGGGTCCGGGGCCAACGTCCTGACTTTC. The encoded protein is CSVIEGSGANVLTF.

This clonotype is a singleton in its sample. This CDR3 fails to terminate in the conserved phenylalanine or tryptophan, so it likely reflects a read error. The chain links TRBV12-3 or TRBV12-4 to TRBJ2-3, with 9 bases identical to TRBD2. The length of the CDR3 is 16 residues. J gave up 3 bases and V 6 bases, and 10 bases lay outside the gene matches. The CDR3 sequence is CASSHGIAGVTDTQYS. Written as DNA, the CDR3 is TGTGCCAGCAGCCATGGAATAGCGGGGGTGACAGATACGCAGTATTCT.

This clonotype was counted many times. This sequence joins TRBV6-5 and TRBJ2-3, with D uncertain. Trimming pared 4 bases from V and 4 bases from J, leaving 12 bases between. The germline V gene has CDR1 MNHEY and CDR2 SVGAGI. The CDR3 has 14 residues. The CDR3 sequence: CASSSDPGPDTQYF. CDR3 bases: TGTGCCAGCAGTTCGGACCCCGGCCCAGATACGCAGTATTTT.

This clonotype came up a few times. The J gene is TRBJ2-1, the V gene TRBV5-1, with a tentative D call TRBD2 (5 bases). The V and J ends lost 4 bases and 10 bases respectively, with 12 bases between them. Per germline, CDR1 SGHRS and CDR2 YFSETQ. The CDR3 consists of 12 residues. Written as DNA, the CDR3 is TGCGCCAGCAGCGTACGCGGGCGCGAGCAGTTCTTC. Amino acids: CASSVRGREQFF.

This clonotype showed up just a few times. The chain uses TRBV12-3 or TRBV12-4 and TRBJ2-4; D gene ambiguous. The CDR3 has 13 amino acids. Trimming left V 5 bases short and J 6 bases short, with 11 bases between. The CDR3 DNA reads TGTGCCAGCAGTCTATATTGGGGAAACATTCAGTACTTC. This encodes CASSLYWGNIQYF.

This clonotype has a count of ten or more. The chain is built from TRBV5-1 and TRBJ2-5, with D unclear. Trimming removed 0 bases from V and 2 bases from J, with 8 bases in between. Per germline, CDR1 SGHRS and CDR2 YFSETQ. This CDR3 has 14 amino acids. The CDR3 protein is CASSLGSLQETQYF. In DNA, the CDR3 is TGCGCCAGCAGCTTGGGTTCCTTACAAGAGACCCAGTACTTC.

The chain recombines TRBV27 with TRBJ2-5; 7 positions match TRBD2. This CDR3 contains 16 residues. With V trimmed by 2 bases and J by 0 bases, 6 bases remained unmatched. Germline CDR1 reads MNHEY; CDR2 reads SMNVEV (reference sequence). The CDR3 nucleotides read TGTGCCAGCAGTTTACTGGGCGGGGGTAACCAAGAGACCCAGTACTTC. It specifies CASSLLGGGNQETQYF.

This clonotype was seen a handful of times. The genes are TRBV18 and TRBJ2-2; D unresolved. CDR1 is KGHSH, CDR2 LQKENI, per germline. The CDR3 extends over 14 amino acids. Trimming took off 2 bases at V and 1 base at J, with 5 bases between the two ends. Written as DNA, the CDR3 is TGTGCCAGCTCACCATGGGGGAACACCGGGGAGCTGTTTTTT. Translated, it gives CASSPWGNTGELFF.